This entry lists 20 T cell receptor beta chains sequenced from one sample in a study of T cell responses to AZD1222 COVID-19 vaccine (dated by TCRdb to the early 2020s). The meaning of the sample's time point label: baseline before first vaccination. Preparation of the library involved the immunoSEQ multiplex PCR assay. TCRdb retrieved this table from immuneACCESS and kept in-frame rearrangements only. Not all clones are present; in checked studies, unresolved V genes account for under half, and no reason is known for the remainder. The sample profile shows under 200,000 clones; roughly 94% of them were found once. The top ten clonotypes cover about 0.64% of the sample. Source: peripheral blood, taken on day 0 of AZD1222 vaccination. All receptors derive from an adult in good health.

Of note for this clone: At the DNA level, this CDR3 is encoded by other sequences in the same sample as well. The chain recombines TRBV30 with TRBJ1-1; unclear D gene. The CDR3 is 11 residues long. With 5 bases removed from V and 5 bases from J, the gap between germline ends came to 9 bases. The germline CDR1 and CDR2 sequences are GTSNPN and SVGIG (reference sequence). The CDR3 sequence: CAWSRETEAFF. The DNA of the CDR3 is TGTGCCTGGTCTAGGGAGACTGAAGCTTTCTTT.

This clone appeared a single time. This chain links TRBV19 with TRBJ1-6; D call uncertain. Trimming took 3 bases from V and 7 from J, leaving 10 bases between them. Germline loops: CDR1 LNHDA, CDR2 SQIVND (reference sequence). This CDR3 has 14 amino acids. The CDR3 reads CASSIGRINSPLHF. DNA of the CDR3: TGTGCCAGTAGTATCGGGAGAATCAATTCACCCCTCCACTTT.

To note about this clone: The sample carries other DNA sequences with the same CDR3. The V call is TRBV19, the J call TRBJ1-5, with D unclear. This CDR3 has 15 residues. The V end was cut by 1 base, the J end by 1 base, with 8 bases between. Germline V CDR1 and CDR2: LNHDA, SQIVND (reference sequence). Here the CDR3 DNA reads TGTGCCAGTAGTATAGGGTCCAGGAGCAATCAGCCCCAGCATTTT. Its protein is CASSIGSRSNQPQHF.

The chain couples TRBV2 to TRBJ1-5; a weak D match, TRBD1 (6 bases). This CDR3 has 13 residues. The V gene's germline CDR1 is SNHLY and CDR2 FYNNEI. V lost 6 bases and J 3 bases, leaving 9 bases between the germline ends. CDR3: CASSRDTNQPQHF. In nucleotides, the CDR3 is TGTGCCAGCAGCCGGGACACCAATCAGCCCCAGCATTTT.

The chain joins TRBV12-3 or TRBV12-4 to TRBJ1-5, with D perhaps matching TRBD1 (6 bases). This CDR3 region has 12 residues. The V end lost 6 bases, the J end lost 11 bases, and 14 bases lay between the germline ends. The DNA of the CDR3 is TGTGCCAGCAGATACGGGGGCCGGACCCAGCATTTT. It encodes CASRYGGRTQHF.

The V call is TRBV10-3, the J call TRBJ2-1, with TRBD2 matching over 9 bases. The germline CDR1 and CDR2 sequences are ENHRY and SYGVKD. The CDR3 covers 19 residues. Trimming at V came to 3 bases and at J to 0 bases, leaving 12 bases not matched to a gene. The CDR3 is CAISDASGRTSYSYNEQFF. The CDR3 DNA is TGTGCCATCAGTGATGCGAGCGGGAGGACGTCTTACTCCTACAATGAGCAGTTCTTC.

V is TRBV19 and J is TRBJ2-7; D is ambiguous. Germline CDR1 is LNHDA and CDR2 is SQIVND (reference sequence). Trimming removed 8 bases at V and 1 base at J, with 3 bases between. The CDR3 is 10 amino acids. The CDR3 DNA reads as TGTGCCAGTGGGTCCTACGAGCAGTACTTC. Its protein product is CASGSYEQYF.

CDR3: CASSYSGHRNTEAFF. The CDR3 nucleotides are TGTGCCAGCAGTTACTCGGGACACCGGAACACTGAAGCTTTCTTT. The rearrangement joins TRBV6-5 to TRBJ1-1; D perhaps matches TRBD1 (6 bases). Germline CDR1 is MNHEY and CDR2 is SVGAGI. Trimming stripped 0 bases from V and 1 base from J, with 9 bases between. CDR3 length equals 15 residues.

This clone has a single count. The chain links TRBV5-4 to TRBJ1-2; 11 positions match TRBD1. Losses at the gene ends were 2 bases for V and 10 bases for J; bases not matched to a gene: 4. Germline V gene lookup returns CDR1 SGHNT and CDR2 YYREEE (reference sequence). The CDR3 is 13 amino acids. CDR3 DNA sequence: TGTGCCAGCAGCTTCCGGGACAGGGGGGTCTACACCTTC. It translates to CASSFRDRGVYTF.

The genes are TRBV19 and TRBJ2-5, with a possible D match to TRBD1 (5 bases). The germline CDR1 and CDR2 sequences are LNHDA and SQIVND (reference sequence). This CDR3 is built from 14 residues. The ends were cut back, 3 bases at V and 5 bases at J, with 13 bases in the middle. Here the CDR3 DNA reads TGTGCCAGTAGTATGTTAGGGGAAGGCGAGACCCAGTACTTC. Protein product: CASSMLGEGETQYF. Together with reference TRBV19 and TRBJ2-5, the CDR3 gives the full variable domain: DGGITQSPKYLFRKEGQNVTLSCEQNLNHDAMYWYRQDPGQGLRLIYYSQIVNDFQKGDIAEGYSVSREKKESFPLTVTSAQKNPTAFYLCASSMLGEGETQYFGPGTRLLVL.

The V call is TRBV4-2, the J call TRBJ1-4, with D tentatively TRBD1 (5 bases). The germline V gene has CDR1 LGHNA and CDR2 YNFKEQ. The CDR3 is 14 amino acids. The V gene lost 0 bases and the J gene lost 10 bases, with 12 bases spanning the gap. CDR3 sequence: CASSQDRALGKLFF. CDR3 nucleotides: TGTGCCAGCAGCCAAGACAGGGCTTTGGGAAAACTGTTTTTT.

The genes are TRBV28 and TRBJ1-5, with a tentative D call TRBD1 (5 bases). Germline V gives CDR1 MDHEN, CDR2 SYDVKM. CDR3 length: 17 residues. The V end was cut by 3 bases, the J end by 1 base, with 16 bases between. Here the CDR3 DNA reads TGTGCCAGCAGTTTCCCACCAGCAGGGATGAGCAATCAGCCCCAGCATTTT. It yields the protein CASSFPPAGMSNQPQHF.

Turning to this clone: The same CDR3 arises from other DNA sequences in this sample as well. As DNA, the CDR3 is TGTGCCAGCAGTTGGGGCTCACCCCTCCACTTT. Protein sequence: CASSWGSPLHF. J is TRBJ1-6 and V is TRBV28; tentative D call: TRBD1 (5 bases). Germline values: CDR1 MDHEN, CDR2 SYDVKM. Between the trimmed V and J ends, which lost 4 bases and 10 bases, there was a span of 5 bases. The CDR3 spans 11 residues.

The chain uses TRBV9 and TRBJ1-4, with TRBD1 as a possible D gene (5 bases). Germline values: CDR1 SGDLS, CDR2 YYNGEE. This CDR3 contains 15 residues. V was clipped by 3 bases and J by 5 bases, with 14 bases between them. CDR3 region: CASSALGTENEKLFF. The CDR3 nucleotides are TGTGCCAGCAGCGCCCTCGGGACGGAAAATGAAAAACTGTTTTTT. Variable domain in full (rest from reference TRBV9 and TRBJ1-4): DSGVTQTPKHLITATGQRVTLRCSPRSGDLSVYWYQQSLDQGLQFLIQYYNGEERAKGNILERFSAQQFPDLHSELNLSSLELGDSALYFCASSALGTENEKLFFGSGTQLSVL.

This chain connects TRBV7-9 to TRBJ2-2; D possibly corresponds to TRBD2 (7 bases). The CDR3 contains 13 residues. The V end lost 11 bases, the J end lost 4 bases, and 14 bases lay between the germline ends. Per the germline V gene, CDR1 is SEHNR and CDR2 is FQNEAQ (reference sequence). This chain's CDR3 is CAAGGRSTGELFF. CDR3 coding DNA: TGTGCCGCCGGGGGGCGGAGCACCGGGGAGCTGTTTTTT. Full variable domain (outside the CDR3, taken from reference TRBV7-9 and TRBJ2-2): DTGVSQNPRHKITKRGQNVTFRCDPISEHNRLYWYRQTLGQGPEFLTYFQNEAQLEKSRLLSDRFSAERPKGSFSTLEIQRTEQGDSAMYLCAAGGRSTGELFFGEGSRLTVL.

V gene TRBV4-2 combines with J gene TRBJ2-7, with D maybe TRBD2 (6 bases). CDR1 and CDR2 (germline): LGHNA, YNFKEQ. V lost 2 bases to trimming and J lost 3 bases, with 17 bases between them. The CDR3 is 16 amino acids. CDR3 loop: CASSQFSAGVLYEQYF. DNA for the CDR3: TGTGCCAGCAGCCAATTCTCAGCGGGTGTGCTCTACGAGCAGTACTTC.

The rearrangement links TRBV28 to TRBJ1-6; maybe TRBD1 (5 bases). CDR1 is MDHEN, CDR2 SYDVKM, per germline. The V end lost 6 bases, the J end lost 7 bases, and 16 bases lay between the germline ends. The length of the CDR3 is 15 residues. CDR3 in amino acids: CASRPTDSLNSPLHF. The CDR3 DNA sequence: TGTGCCAGCAGGCCTACAGACAGCCTAAATTCACCCCTCCACTTT.

CDR3 protein: CASSEGGYYGYTF. The CDR3 bases are TGTGCCAGCAGTGAAGGGGGTTACTATGGCTACACCTTC. The V and J genes are TRBV6-1 and TRBJ1-2; unclear D gene. Germline V gives CDR1 MNHNS, CDR2 SASEGT. The CDR3 totals 13 residues. V was cut by 1 base and J by 3 bases, with 6 bases left in between.

CDR3: CASSGNRGGTEAFF. CDR3 sequence (DNA): TGTGCCAGCAGTGGTAATAGAGGGGGGACTGAAGCTTTCTTT. The gene calls are TRBV2 and TRBJ1-1; TRBD1 might be the D (6 bases). V was clipped by 4 bases and J by 5 bases, with 14 bases between them. Germline V CDR1 and CDR2: SNHLY, FYNNEI. CDR3 length: 14 amino acids.

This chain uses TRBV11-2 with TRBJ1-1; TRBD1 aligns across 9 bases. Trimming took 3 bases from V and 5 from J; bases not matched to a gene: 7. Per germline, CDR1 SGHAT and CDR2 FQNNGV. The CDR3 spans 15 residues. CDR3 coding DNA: TGTGCCAGCAGCTTTTTACAGGGGGCGCGGACTGAAGCTTTCTTT. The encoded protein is CASSFLQGARTEAFF.